This record concerns one TCR beta chain sequence. This record comes from a study of blood T cell repertoires in COVID-19. Study-wide context: Whether acute or convalescent, the COVID-19 samples came from the United States, Italy and Spain. Nucleic acid was either cDNA or gDNA, and it came from T cells, B-cell-depleted T cells, or PBMCs.

Under the authors' procedure: Scientists estimated how many nucleated cells there were by amplifying reference gene primers. The repertoire was sequenced with immunoSEQ multiplex PCR; TCRdb's copy has only in-frame clones and lacks some. V, J and clone size are those of that table, while D and trimming were read from the DNA. Of over 600,000 clones in the sample, 80% to 90% were seen once. Between the trimmed V and J ends, which lost 6 bases and 8 bases, there was a span of 13 bases. The CDR3 loop spans 12 amino acids. The germline CDR1 and CDR2 sequences are LGHDT and YNNKEL (reference sequence). Sequenced: peripheral blood. The chain uses TRBV3-1 (or the pseudogene TRBV3-2) and TRBJ1-2; D is ambiguous. This sequence was found in a woman aged 18-29 years with acute or convalescent COVID-19. CDR3 coding DNA: TGTGCCAGCAGTCACGGTCGTCGGGGCTACACCTTC. This codes for CASSHGRRGYTF.